This section outlines one TCR beta chain sequence together with its context. Per the germline V gene, CDR1 is SGHTA and CDR2 is FQGNSA. The germline V and J ends were trimmed by 5 bases and 0 bases, with 11 bases remaining between them. The CDR3 runs 15 residues. The data were obtained in a study of blood T cell repertoires in COVID-19. Study as a whole: Sources were T cells, B-cell-depleted T cells, or PBMCs; the material itself was cDNA or gDNA.

Participant-reported clinical history was the basis for cohort assignment. The assay was immunoSEQ multiplex PCR, and TCRdb's table has in-frame clones only and misses some. Of over 200,000 clones detected, 88% appear once; the ten largest clones hold about 2.5%. The chain uses TRBV7-2 and TRBJ2-1, with D possibly being TRBD1 (6 bases). The TCR sequence derives from a middle-aged woman with acute COVID-19. The sequencing input was PBMCs or T cells enriched from blood (not recorded which). CDR3 region: CASSKQGISYNEQFF. In nucleotides, the CDR3 is TGTGCCAGCAGCAAGCAGGGGATCTCCTACAATGAGCAGTTCTTC.